This T cell receptor beta chain emerged from a study of CD8+CD57+ T cells in acquired aplastic anemia. Germline CDR1 reads LNHNV; CDR2 reads YYDKDF (reference sequence). Trimming shortened V by 8 bases and J by 11 bases, and 18 bases separated the two germline ends. The CDR3 has 12 amino acids. Sequencing involved patients with CD8+CD57+ cell expansion previously shown by flow cytometry. The patients all had a severe acquired aplastic anemia diagnosis. Turning to this clonotype: Its antigen is still unknown.

Study-level points and caveats: A significant difference in CD8+ Simpson's diversity between patients and controls was not found.

Genomic DNA constituted the template upon which TCR beta VDJ and CDR3 profiling was performed. Each CDR3 protein gets one entry after TCRdb re-called the reads with MiXCR. This table has 250,000 or so distinct CDR3 sequences, around half appearing once. The chain joins TRBV15 to TRBJ1-1; D gene unclear. Material for sequencing was sorted CD4+, CD8+, or CD8+CD57+ T cells (not recorded which) from PBMCs. This TCR was sampled from a human donor with aplastic anemia. The CDR3 DNA reads TGTGCCACCGGCCGGGATTTTCGGATGGCTTTCTTT. Encoded protein: CATGRDFRMAFF. Based on the CDR3 plus reference TRBV15 and TRBJ1-1, the full variable domain is DAMVIQNPRYQVTQFGKPVTLSCSQTLNHNVMYWYQQKSSQAPKLLFHYYDKDFNNEADTPDNFQSRRPNTSFCFLDIRSPGLGDTAMYLCATGRDFRMAFFGQGTRLTVV.